Listed below are T cell receptor beta chains from one sample, sequenced in a study of blood T cells in healthy people across ages. MiXCR was run by TCRdb on the 5' RACE reads, yielding one entry per CDR3 protein. This repertoire shows 850,000 to 1,000,000 distinct CDR3 sequences, 40% to 60% found once; its top ten account for around 15%. The specimen sequenced was blood. These receptors came from a young man in good health. Both conserved end residues are trimmed from each CDR3.

TRBJ2-1,TRBV20-1,12,SALSGGRYNEQF
TRBJ2-7,TRBV6-1,11,ASASGGTYEQY
TRBJ2-7,TRBV5-1,11,ASSLLSGSEQY
TRBJ2-7,TRBV27,11,ASSLVGLYEQY
TRBJ2-1,TRBV6-4,10,ASSDSRDEQF
TRBJ2-3,TRBV4-1,14,ASSQEGTYSTDTQY
TRBJ2-3,TRBV20-1,12,SARFRAFTDTQY
TRBJ1-1,TRBV12-3/TRBV12-4,11,ASRREWNTEAF
TRBJ2-3,TRBV3-1,15,ASSHPQRGQGRDTQY
TRBJ2-3,TRBV7-7,13,ASTPLAGGRDTQY
TRBJ1-1,TRBV27,12,ASSIDRVDTEAF
TRBJ2-1,TRBV6-6,12,ASSPQRGGNEQF
TRBJ2-1,TRBV4-2,15,ASSPRLAASTYNEQF
TRBJ2-3,TRBV11-2,15,ARSPTSGGTSTDTQY
TRBJ1-6,TRBV4-3,14,ASSPSQSSYNSPLH
TRBJ2-7,TRBV7-2,13,ASSLASGRIDEQY
TRBJ2-1,TRBV7-2,14,ASSLARGGIWNEQF
TRBJ1-1,TRBV6-2/TRBV6-3,13,ASTLYGTVNTEAF
TRBJ2-2,TRBV6-2/TRBV6-3,12,ASTGRSNTGELF
TRBJ1-2,TRBV5-6,12,ASSLVGQNYGYT
-,TRBV6-1,10,ASRSGTDEQY
TRBJ2-3,TRBV7-2,14,ASSLKGRLSTDTQY
TRBJ1-5,TRBV28,11,ASTNGGNQPQH
TRBJ2-5,TRBV20-1,9,SASPEGAQY
TRBJ1-4,TRBV27,15,ASSPGDRVATNEKLF
TRBJ2-1,TRBV2,15,ASSEARKGRTYNEQF
TRBJ2-5,TRBV3-1,15,ASSQGWTSGRQETQY
TRBJ1-3,TRBV4-1,11,ASSAGSGNTIY
TRBJ1-2,TRBV12-3/TRBV12-4,12,ASSVYRLDYGYT
TRBJ1-1,TRBV7-9,12,ASSLSGVDTEAF
TRBJ1-5,TRBV27,13,ASSSGLNSNQPQH
TRBJ2-1,TRBV7-2,13,ASSSTGDPYNEQF
TRBJ2-5,TRBV9,12,ASSVGSFQETQY
TRBJ2-5,TRBV5-1,13,ASSLKRTENRPRY
TRBJ2-7,TRBV20-1,12,SAQAGLGTYEQY
TRBJ1-6,TRBV5-1,13,ASSWGDRVNSPLH
TRBJ2-1,TRBV11-2,13,ASSTSAGDPNEQF
TRBJ2-7,TRBV9,13,ASSEGGGGWYEQY
TRBJ1-1,TRBV29-1,11,SVEEGGPNVAF
TRBJ2-5,TRBV11-2,14,ASSPNSGTLQETQY
TRBJ2-1,TRBV7-8,14,ANSLRLAGGYNEQF
TRBJ1-6,TRBV29-1,11,SVQQGGNSPLH
TRBJ2-7,TRBV7-2,13,ASSLAFGGTYEQY
TRBJ1-1,TRBV20-1,12,SAREARGPAEAF
-,TRBV2,13,ASSEDGGDYNEQY
TRBJ1-5,TRBV6-6,12,ASSSQGGYQPQH
TRBJ2-1,TRBV6-2/TRBV6-3,12,ASSRTRGGTGQF
TRBJ1-1,TRBV20-1,11,SATAGKGAEAF
TRBJ2-7,TRBV6-5,13,ASSYSLGGSYEQY
TRBJ2-1,TRBV20-1,8,SATANEQF
TRBJ1-4,TRBV12-3/TRBV12-4,11,ASSTGRSEKLF
TRBJ1-6,TRBV7-9,13,ASSRHGDRPSPLH
TRBJ1-1,TRBV18,13,ASSPTGIMNTEAF
TRBJ1-5,TRBV7-8,13,ASSLSDRGHQPQH
TRBJ2-1,TRBV7-2,11,ASSLGVASEQF
TRBJ2-7,TRBV7-2,14,ASSQRSGLDRGEQY
TRBJ2-7,TRBV10-3,13,AITGVQGKIYEQY
TRBJ1-5,TRBV4-3,15,ASSQDFSGVSNQPQH
TRBJ1-1,TRBV12-3/TRBV12-4,13,ASRVPDRGSTEAF